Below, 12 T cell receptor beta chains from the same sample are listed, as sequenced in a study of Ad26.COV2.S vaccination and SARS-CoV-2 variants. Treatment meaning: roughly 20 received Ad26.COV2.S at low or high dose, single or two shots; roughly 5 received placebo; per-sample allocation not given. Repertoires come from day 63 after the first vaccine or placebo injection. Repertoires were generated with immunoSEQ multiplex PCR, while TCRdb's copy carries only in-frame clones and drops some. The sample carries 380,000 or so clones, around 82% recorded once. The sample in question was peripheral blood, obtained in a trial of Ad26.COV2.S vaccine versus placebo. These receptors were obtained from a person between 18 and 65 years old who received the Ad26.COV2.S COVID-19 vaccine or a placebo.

CDR3 sequence reads: CASSLYGTSGGYEQYF. CDR3 nucleotide sequence: TGTGCCAGCAGCCTCTACGGGACTAGCGGGGGTTACGAGCAGTACTTC. The V call is TRBV7-3, the J call TRBJ2-7, with 14 bases lining up with TRBD2. Germline CDR1 reads SGHTA; CDR2 reads FQGTGA. V was clipped by 5 bases and J by 4 bases; unmatched bases: 7. This CDR3 has 16 residues.

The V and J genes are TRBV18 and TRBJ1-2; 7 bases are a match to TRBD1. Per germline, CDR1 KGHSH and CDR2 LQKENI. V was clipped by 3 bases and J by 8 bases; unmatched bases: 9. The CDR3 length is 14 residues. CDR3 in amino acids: CASSPPGTVSGYTF. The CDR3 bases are TGTGCCAGCTCACCCCCCGGGACAGTCTCCGGCTACACCTTC.

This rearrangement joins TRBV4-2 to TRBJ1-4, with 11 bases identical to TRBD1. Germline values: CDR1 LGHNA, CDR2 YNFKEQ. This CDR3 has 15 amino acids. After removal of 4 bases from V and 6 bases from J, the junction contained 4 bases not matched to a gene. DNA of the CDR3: TGTGCCAGCAGCCGGGGGACAGGGGGAGATGAAAAACTGTTTTTT. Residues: CASSRGTGGDEKLFF.

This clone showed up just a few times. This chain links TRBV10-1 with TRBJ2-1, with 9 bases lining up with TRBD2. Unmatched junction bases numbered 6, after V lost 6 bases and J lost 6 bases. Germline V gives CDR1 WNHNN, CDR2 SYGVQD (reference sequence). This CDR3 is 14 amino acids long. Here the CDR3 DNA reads TGCGCCAGCAGCTCCCCGGGACTAGCCAATGAGCAGTTCTTC. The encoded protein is CASSSPGLANEQFF.

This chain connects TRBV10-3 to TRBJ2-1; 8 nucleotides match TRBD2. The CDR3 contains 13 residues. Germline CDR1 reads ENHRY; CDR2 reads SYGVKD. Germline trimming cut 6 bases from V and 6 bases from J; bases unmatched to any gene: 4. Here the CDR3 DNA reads TGTGCCATCAGGACTAGCGAGGGCAATGAGCAGTTCTTC. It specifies CAIRTSEGNEQFF.

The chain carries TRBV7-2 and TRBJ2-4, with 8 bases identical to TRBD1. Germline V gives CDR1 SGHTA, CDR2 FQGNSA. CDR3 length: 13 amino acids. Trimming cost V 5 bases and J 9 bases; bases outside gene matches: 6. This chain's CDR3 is CASSAGGAGIQYF. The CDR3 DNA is TGTGCCAGCAGCGCAGGGGGCGCGGGCATTCAGTACTTC.

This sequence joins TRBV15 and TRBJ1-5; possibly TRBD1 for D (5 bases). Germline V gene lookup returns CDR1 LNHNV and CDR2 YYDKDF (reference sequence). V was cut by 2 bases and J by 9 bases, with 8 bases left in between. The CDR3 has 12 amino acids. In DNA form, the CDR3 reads TGTGCCACCAGCAGAACAGACAGGCCCCAGCATTTT. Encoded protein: CATSRTDRPQHF.

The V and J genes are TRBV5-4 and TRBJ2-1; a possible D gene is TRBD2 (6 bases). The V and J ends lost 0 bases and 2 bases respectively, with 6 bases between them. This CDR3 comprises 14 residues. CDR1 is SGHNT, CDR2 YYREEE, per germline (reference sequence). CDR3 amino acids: CASSLGGAYNEQFF. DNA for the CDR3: TGTGCCAGCAGCTTGGGGGGGGCCTACAATGAGCAGTTCTTC.

As DNA, the CDR3 is TGCAGCGTTGTCAGGGCAGGGGACTATGGCTACACCTTC. Translating it yields CSVVRAGDYGYTF. V and J are TRBV29-1 and TRBJ1-2, with D tentatively TRBD1 (6 bases). V lost 4 bases and J 3 bases, leaving 12 bases between the germline ends. The CDR3 has 13 residues. The germline V gene has CDR1 SQVTM and CDR2 ANQGSEA.

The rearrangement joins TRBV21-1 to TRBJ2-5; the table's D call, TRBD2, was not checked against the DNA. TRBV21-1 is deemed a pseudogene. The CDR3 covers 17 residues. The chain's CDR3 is CASSTSTQIGNQETQYF. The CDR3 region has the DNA TGTGCCAGCAGCACGTCGACTCAGATAGGAAATCAAGAGACCCAGTACTTC.

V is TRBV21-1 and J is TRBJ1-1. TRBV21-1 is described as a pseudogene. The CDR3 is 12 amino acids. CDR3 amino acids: CASSPGSTEAFF. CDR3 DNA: TGTGCCAGCAGCCCTGGGAGCACTGAAGCTTTCTTT.

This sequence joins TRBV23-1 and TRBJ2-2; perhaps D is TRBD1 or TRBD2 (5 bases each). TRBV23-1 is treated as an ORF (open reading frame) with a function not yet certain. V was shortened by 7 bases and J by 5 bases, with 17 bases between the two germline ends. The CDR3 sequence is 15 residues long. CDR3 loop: CASMSWDLWTGELFF. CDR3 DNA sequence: TGCGCCAGCATGTCCTGGGACCTTTGGACCGGGGAGCTGTTTTTT.